Shown below are 18 T cell receptor beta chains from a single sample sequenced in a study of shared clonotypes between healthy human individuals. This table comes from immunoSEQ multiplex PCR, and its TCRdb copy is limited to in-frame clones, with some not included. The sample lists about 1.5 million clones, nearly 99% occurring once. Sequences were obtained from naive CD4+ T cells sorted from blood. The sample's subset: CD45RA+ positively selected. Receptors were obtained from a man aged 30-40 years in good health.

The V and J genes are TRBV6-5 and TRBJ1-1; D call uncertain. V lost 6 bases to trimming and J lost 4 bases, with 18 bases between them. Germline V gene lookup returns CDR1 MNHEY and CDR2 SVGAGI. The CDR3 spans 15 residues. The CDR3 loop is CASSRRLLHGTEAFF. The CDR3, as DNA: TGTGCCAGCAGCCGACGTCTCTTGCACGGCACTGAAGCTTTCTTT.

The chain recombines TRBV18 with TRBJ2-1; D is unresolved. Trimming shortened V by 3 bases and J by 10 bases, and 13 bases separated the two germline ends. The CDR3 contains 13 residues. Germline V gene lookup returns CDR1 KGHSH and CDR2 LQKENI. CDR3 in amino acids: CASSPIARGEQFF. The CDR3 nucleotides read TGTGCCAGCTCACCTATTGCTAGAGGCGAGCAGTTCTTC. Full variable domain (remainder filled in from reference TRBV18 and TRBJ2-1): NAGVMQNPRHLVRRRGQEARLRCSPMKGHSHVYWYRQLPEEGLKFMVYLQKENIIDESGMPKERFSAEFPKEGPSILRIQQVVRGDSAAYFCASSPIARGEQFFGPGTRLTVL.

The CDR3 nucleotides are TGTGCCAGCAGTTCCGGGGCCGGGGTCGGAGATGAAAAACTGTTTTTT. Amino acid sequence: CASSSGAGVGDEKLFF. The genes are TRBV28 and TRBJ1-4, with a weak D call TRBD1 (5 bases). V gave up 4 bases and J gave up 6 bases, with 18 bases separating them. The CDR3 runs to 16 residues. Per the germline V gene, CDR1 is MDHEN and CDR2 is SYDVKM. The whole variable domain, filled in from reference TRBV28 and TRBJ1-4, reads DVKVTQSSRYLVKRTGEKVFLECVQDMDHENMFWYRQDPGLGLRLIYFSYDVKMKEKGDIPEGYSVSREKKERFSLILESASTNQTSMYLCASSSGAGVGDEKLFFGSGTQLSVL.

The chain is built from TRBV5-6 and TRBJ2-7, with D possibly matching TRBD1 (6 bases). Germline CDR1 reads SGHDT; CDR2 reads YYEEEE. The CDR3 totals 13 residues. Trimming removed 3 bases from V and 5 bases from J, with 12 bases in between. CDR3 in amino acids: CASSSRDIDEQYF. CDR3 bases: TGTGCCAGCAGCTCCCGGGACATTGACGAGCAGTACTTC. The full variable domain, its missing parts supplied by reference TRBV5-6 and TRBJ2-7, is DAGVTQSPTHLIKTRGQQVTLRCSPKSGHDTVSWYQQALGQGPQFIFQYYEEEERQRGNFPDRFSGHQFPNYSSELNVNALLLGDSALYLCASSSRDIDEQYFGPGTRLTVT.

The J gene is TRBJ2-2, the V gene TRBV7-9; 7 bases match TRBD1. The CDR3 loop spans 16 amino acids. CDR1 and CDR2 (germline): SEHNR, FQNEAQ (reference sequence). After removal of 2 bases from V and 4 bases from J, the junction contained 7 bases not matched to a gene. CDR3 nucleotide sequence: TGTGCCAGCAGCTTAATCCAGGGGGTTCGCACCGGGGAGCTGTTTTTT. Residues: CASSLIQGVRTGELFF.

In its sample, this clone was seen once. The V and J genes are TRBV12-5 and TRBJ2-1; 12 bases are a match to TRBD2. The CDR3 has 15 amino acids. CDR1 and CDR2 from the germline V gene are LGHNT and FRNRAP. The trim removed 5 bases at V and 6 bases at J, leaving 5 bases unmatched. The CDR3 DNA sequence: TGTGCTAGTGGTGCTAGCGGGAGGGCCGGCAATGAGCAGTTCTTC. Amino acids: CASGASGRAGNEQFF.

This rearrangement joins TRBV11-2 to TRBJ2-7, with 10 bases that match TRBD1. The CDR3 totals 15 residues. V trimming: 6 bases; J trimming: 0 bases; junction bases outside the gene matches: 5. From germline, CDR1 is SGHAT and CDR2 FQNNGV. CDR3 sequence reads: CASRGTGDRSYEQYF. The CDR3 DNA reads TGTGCCAGCAGAGGGACAGGGGACCGCTCCTACGAGCAGTACTTC.

Concerning this clone itself: The same CDR3 is also encoded by other DNA sequences in this sample. The chain uses TRBV11-2 and TRBJ2-2; D unclear. Germline CDR1 is SGHAT and CDR2 is FQNNGV. V lost 1 base and J 2 bases, leaving 8 bases between the germline ends. This CDR3 region has 15 residues. The CDR3 DNA follows: TGTGCCAGCAGCTTAGTTTGGCCTAACACCGGGGAGCTGTTTTTT. This encodes CASSLVWPNTGELFF.

Comments on this clone: Other DNA sequences within the sample encode an identical CDR3. J is TRBJ1-2 and V is TRBV6-1; D gene uncertain. The CDR3 covers 11 residues. In germline, CDR1 is MNHNS, CDR2 SASEGT. V was clipped by 8 bases and J by 3 bases, with 7 bases between them. Written as DNA, the CDR3 is TGTGCCAGCGGAAGGGACTATGGCTACACCTTC. Amino acids: CASGRDYGYTF.

Comments on this clone: The sample holds other DNA sequences that translate to the same CDR3. The chain joins TRBV5-1 to TRBJ2-5, with a tentative D call TRBD1 (5 bases). Germline V gives CDR1 SGHRS, CDR2 YFSETQ. Trimming stripped 0 bases from V and 3 bases from J, with 6 bases between. This CDR3 region has 13 residues. The CDR3 sequence: CASSLGREETQYF. As DNA, the CDR3 is TGCGCCAGCAGCTTGGGCAGGGAAGAGACCCAGTACTTC.

In regard to this clone: Other DNA sequences in this specimen translate into the identical CDR3. CDR3 DNA: TGTGCCAGCAGCTTTTTGGGGACCTACGAGCAGTACTTC. Protein product: CASSFLGTYEQYF. The rearrangement joins TRBV7-9 to TRBJ2-7; no reliable D call. The CDR3 totals 13 residues. Between the trimmed V and J ends, which lost 3 bases and 2 bases, there was a span of 8 bases. Germline V gene sequence: CDR1 SEHNR, CDR2 FQNEAQ (reference sequence).

This chain links TRBV5-8 with TRBJ2-1; D call uncertain. This CDR3 spans 15 amino acids. Trimming took off 2 bases at V and 3 bases at J, with 12 bases between the two ends. CDR1 and CDR2 (germline): SGHTS, YDEGEE. The DNA of the CDR3 is TGTGCCAGCAGCTTCGGCAGGCGGAACTACAATGAGCAGTTCTTC. As protein: CASSFGRRNYNEQFF. Full variable domain (missing parts from reference TRBV5-8 and TRBJ2-1): EAGVTQSPTHLIKTRGQQATLRCSPISGHTSVYWYQQALGLGLQFLLWYDEGEERNRGNFPPRFSGRQFPNYSSELNVNALELEDSALYLCASSFGRRNYNEQFFGPGTRLTVL.

The chain has TRBV27 and TRBJ1-1; 7 bases are a match to TRBD1. Germline V gives CDR1 MNHEY, CDR2 SMNVEV (reference sequence). The CDR3 totals 16 residues. The J segment lost 11 bases and the V segment lost 5 bases, leaving 20 bases of the junction unmatched. The CDR3 here is CASSRPGQDGTLGAFF. CDR3 bases: TGTGCCAGCAGTCGCCCAGGACAGGATGGCACGTTGGGGGCTTTCTTT.

J is TRBJ1-5 and V is TRBV4-1; perhaps TRBD1 as D (5 bases). Germline assignment: CDR1 MGHRA and CDR2 YSYEKL. Trimming pared 6 bases from V and 6 bases from J, leaving 21 bases between. CDR3 size: 16 residues. This CDR3 reads CASRPRRDDFSQPQHF. In DNA form, the CDR3 reads TGCGCCAGCAGACCACGACGGGACGATTTCAGTCAGCCCCAGCATTTT.

The chain recombines TRBV15 with TRBJ1-1, with no clear D. V was clipped by 7 bases and J by 1 base, with 7 bases between them. This CDR3 contains 12 residues. Germline V CDR1 and CDR2: LNHNV, YYDKDF (reference sequence). CDR3 in amino acids: CATTTGNTEAFF. The CDR3 nucleotides read TGTGCCACCACCACGGGGAACACTGAAGCTTTCTTT.

The rearrangement joins TRBV2 to TRBJ2-4, with 16 bases identical to TRBD2. The CDR3 totals 14 residues. J gave up 12 bases and V 8 bases, and 7 bases lay outside the gene matches. The germline V gene has CDR1 SNHLY and CDR2 FYNNEI. The CDR3 nucleotides read TGTGCCAGCGGCCCGGGACTAGCGGGAGGGGGTCAGTACTTC. Its protein is CASGPGLAGGGQYF.

This clone was counted between two and nine times. The junction departs from germline at one end; a sequencing error may be responsible. The chain has TRBV6-1 and TRBJ2-6; TRBD1 agrees at 7 bases. Germline CDR1 reads MNHNS; CDR2 reads SASEGT. This CDR3 is 16 amino acids long. This chain's CDR3 is CASTELQGAGANVLTF. The DNA for the CDR3 is TGTGCCAGCACTGAACTCCAGGGGGCTGGGGCCAACGTCCTGACTTTC.

The rearrangement links TRBV18 to TRBJ2-7; perhaps TRBD2 as D (5 bases). This CDR3 is built from 14 residues. V was pared by 4 bases and J by 6 bases, with 16 bases between. Germline CDR1 KGHSH, CDR2 LQKENI. In nucleotides, the CDR3 is TGTGCCAGCTCACAAAAGGACTCCTCCCCCGAGCAGTACTTC. Translation: CASSQKDSSPEQYF. Using reference TRBV18 and TRBJ2-7 for the parts outside the CDR3, the full variable domain is NAGVMQNPRHLVRRRGQEARLRCSPMKGHSHVYWYRQLPEEGLKFMVYLQKENIIDESGMPKERFSAEFPKEGPSILRIQQVVRGDSAAYFCASSQKDSSPEQYFGPGTRLTVT.